These 13 T cell receptor beta chains came from one sample sequenced in a study of OX40 agonist ivuxolimab in advanced cancers. Libraries were prepared by immunoSEQ multiplex PCR; TCRdb keeps only in-frame clonotypes and omits some of them. The data show fewer than 65,000 clones, approximately 90% seen once. This sample comprised CD4+ or CD8+ T cells sorted from blood, obtained in a trial of the OX40 agonist ivuxolimab. The receptors originated from an adult with an advanced solid tumor such as melanoma, head and neck, liver or kidney cancer.

The rearrangement links TRBV21-1 to TRBJ1-2; the table's D call of TRBD1 was not tested on the DNA. TRBV21-1 is described as a pseudogene. CDR3 length: 15 residues. This CDR3 is CASSKAAARNYGYTF. Written as DNA, the CDR3 is TGTGCCAGCAGCAAAGCAGCCGCCAGGAACTATGGCTACACCTTC.

The J gene is TRBJ2-5, the V gene TRBV6-6, with D tentatively TRBD2 (5 bases). Trimming removed 5 bases from V and 2 bases from J, with 9 bases in between. The CDR3 is made up of 13 amino acids. Germline CDR1 reads MNHNY; CDR2 reads SVGAGI (reference sequence). The CDR3 loop is CASSRTEQETQYF. CDR3 sequence (DNA): TGTGCCAGCAGTCGGACTGAGCAAGAGACCCAGTACTTC.

This clone was observed a single time. The gene calls are TRBV7-7 and TRBJ1-1, with 12 positions matching TRBD1. Germline trimming cut 5 bases from V and 5 bases from J; bases unmatched to any gene: 12. The CDR3 sequence is 17 residues long. CDR1 SSHAT and CDR2 FNYEAQ come from the germline V gene (reference sequence). This chain's CDR3 is CASSPGDRGRRGTEAFF. The CDR3 bases are TGTGCCAGCAGCCCTGGGGACAGGGGGCGCAGGGGGACTGAAGCTTTCTTT.

The V call is TRBV11-3, the J call TRBJ2-7; D is unresolved. Per germline, CDR1 SGHNT and CDR2 YENEEA. The V gene lost 5 bases and the J gene lost 0 bases, with 8 bases spanning the gap. CDR3 length: 13 amino acids. In DNA, the CDR3 is TGTGCCAGCAGCCAAGGGCCCTCCTACGAGCAGTACTTC. It yields the protein CASSQGPSYEQYF.

The gene calls are TRBV19 and TRBJ1-5; D remains ambiguous. The CDR3 is 14 residues long. CDR1 and CDR2 (germline): LNHDA, SQIVND (reference sequence). Trimming cost V 1 base and J 6 bases, with 10 bases left between them. Written as DNA, the CDR3 is TGTGCCAGTAGTATAGCGGCCCCGGGTCAGCCCCAGCATTTT. Protein product: CASSIAAPGQPQHF.

The chain joins TRBV19 to TRBJ2-7, with D perhaps TRBD2 (6 bases). The germline CDR1 and CDR2 sequences are LNHDA and SQIVND (reference sequence). V was cut by 3 bases and J by 0 bases, with 15 bases left in between. The CDR3 is made up of 16 amino acids. In DNA, the CDR3 is TGTGCCAGTAGTATGGCCGGGGGTTCGAGCTCCTACGAGCAGTACTTC. This sequence encodes CASSMAGGSSSYEQYF. Variable domain in full (rest from reference TRBV19 and TRBJ2-7): DGGITQSPKYLFRKEGQNVTLSCEQNLNHDAMYWYRQDPGQGLRLIYYSQIVNDFQKGDIAEGYSVSREKKESFPLTVTSAQKNPTAFYLCASSMAGGSSSYEQYFGPGTRLTVT.

This chain links TRBV5-4 with TRBJ1-4, with TRBD1 matching over 8 bases. The CDR3 is 17 residues long. The J segment lost 0 bases and the V segment lost 4 bases, leaving 8 bases of the junction unmatched. Per germline, CDR1 SGHNT and CDR2 YYREEE (reference sequence). The CDR3 region has the DNA TGTGCCAGCAGCCCCCGACAGGGGAATCCAACTAATGAAAAACTGTTTTTT. Protein product: CASSPRQGNPTNEKLFF.

This CDR3 is CASTRGGMNTEAFF. DNA for the CDR3: TGCGCCAGCACCCGGGGGGGGATGAACACTGAAGCTTTCTTT. The rearrangement joins TRBV23-1 to TRBJ1-1; maybe TRBD1 (5 bases). TRBV23-1 is an ORF, and what it does is uncertain. This CDR3 is built from 14 residues. V lost 7 bases, J lost 0 bases, and 12 bases lay in between.

The gene calls are TRBV7-9 and TRBJ2-7; TRBD1 matches at 8 bases. V lost 4 bases, J lost 5 bases, and 7 bases stayed unmatched. The CDR3 consists of 14 residues. Germline CDR1 is SEHNR and CDR2 is FQNEAQ (reference sequence). CDR3 region: CASSWPGQVHEQYF. Here the CDR3 DNA reads TGTGCCAGCAGCTGGCCGGGACAGGTCCACGAGCAGTACTTC.

The rearrangement joins TRBV28 to TRBJ1-5; possibly TRBD1 for D (5 bases). Germline CDR1 is MDHEN and CDR2 is SYDVKM. V dropped 3 bases and J dropped 0 bases, with 9 bases sitting between them. CDR3 length equals 15 residues. In DNA form, the CDR3 reads TGTGCCAGCAGTTTCGGGACCCTTAGCAATCAGCCCCAGCATTTT. Residues: CASSFGTLSNQPQHF. The complete variable domain, with remaining parts taken from reference TRBV28 and TRBJ1-5, reads DVKVTQSSRYLVKRTGEKVFLECVQDMDHENMFWYRQDPGLGLRLIYFSYDVKMKEKGDIPEGYSVSREKKERFSLILESASTNQTSMYLCASSFGTLSNQPQHFGDGTRLSIL.

V is TRBV27 and J is TRBJ2-1; 7 nucleotides match TRBD2. J gave up 0 bases and V 2 bases, and 4 bases lay outside the gene matches. The V gene's germline CDR1 is MNHEY and CDR2 SMNVEV (reference sequence). The CDR3 spans 16 residues. CDR3 in amino acids: CASSLSGVSSYNEQFF. CDR3 sequence (DNA): TGTGCCAGCAGTTTAAGCGGGGTCAGCTCCTACAATGAGCAGTTCTTC.

This sequence joins TRBV9 and TRBJ2-7, with a possible D match to TRBD1 (5 bases). CDR3 size: 12 residues. Germline CDR1 reads SGDLS; CDR2 reads YYNGEE. Trimming removed 6 bases from V and 2 bases from J, with 9 bases in between. CDR3 DNA: TGTGCCAGCAAGGGGAATCCCTACGAGCAGTACTTC. It encodes CASKGNPYEQYF.

The rearrangement links TRBV10-1 to TRBJ2-1, with 9 bases that match TRBD2. Germline loops: CDR1 WNHNN, CDR2 SYGVQD (reference sequence). After removal of 6 bases from V and 0 bases from J, the junction contained 3 bases not matched to a gene. CDR3 length equals 15 residues. DNA for the CDR3: TGCGCCAGCAGCTTTAGCGGGAGCTCCTACAATGAGCAGTTCTTC. Protein: CASSFSGSSYNEQFF.